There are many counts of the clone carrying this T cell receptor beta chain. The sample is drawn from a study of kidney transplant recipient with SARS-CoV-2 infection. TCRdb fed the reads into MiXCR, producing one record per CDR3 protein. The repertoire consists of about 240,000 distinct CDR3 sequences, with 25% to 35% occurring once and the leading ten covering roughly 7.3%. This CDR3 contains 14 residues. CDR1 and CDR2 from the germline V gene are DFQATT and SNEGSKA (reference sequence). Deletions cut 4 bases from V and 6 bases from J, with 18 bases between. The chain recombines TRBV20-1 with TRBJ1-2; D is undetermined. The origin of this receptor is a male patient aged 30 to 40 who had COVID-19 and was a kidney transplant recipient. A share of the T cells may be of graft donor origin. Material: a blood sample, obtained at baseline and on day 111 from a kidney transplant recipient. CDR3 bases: TGCAGTGCTACCCCCCCAGGAGATCTAGATGGCTACACCTTC. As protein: CSATPPGDLDGYTF.